The source of this T cell receptor beta chain is a study of blood T cell repertoires in COVID-19. The overall study: Both acute and convalescent COVID-19 samples were obtained from the United States, Italy and Spain. PBMCs, B-cell-depleted T cells, or T cells provided the cDNA or gDNA that made up the material.

As processed by the authors: Cell counts per sample came from amplifying reference gene primers. Using immunoSEQ multiplex PCR, the repertoire was profiled, and TCRdb retains in-frame clones only, with some absent. Clone size and the V and J calls come from that table; the DNA yielded D and trimming. Among under 350,000 clones listed, about 85% were seen once. This clone was seen a few times. This CDR3 has 16 residues. The V and J ends lost 5 bases and 4 bases respectively, with 20 bases between them. Germline CDR1 and CDR2: MGHRA and YSYEKL. V gene TRBV4-1 combines with J gene TRBJ2-5, with D possibly matching TRBD2 (6 bases). The sequencing sample was made of peripheral blood. The sequence was obtained from a human donor in a cohort sampled during active COVID-19. For the CDR3, the DNA is TGCGCCAGCAGCAACCCGGGAGTGGGTACGGGAGAGACCCAGTACTTC. The encoded protein is CASSNPGVGTGETQYF.